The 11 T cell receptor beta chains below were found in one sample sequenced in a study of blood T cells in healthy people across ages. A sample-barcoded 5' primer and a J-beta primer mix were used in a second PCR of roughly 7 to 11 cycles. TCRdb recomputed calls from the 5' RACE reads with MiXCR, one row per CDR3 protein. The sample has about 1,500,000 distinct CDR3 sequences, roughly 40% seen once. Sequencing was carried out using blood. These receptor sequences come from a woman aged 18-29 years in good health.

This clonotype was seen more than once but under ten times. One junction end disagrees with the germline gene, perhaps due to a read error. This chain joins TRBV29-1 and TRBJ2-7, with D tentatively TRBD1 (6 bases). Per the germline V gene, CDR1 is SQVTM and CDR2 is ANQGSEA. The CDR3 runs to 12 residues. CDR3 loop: CTVEGENYEQYF. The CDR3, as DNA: TGCACCGTTGAGGGGGAGAACTACGAGCAGTACTTC.

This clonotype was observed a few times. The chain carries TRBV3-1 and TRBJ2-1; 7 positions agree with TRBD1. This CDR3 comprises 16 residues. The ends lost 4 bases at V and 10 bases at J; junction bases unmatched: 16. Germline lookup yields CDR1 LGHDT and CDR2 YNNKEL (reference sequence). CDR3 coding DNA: TGTGCCAGCAGCCGCACGAGGACAGGTAGTGGGGGAGAGCAGTTCTTC. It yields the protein CASSRTRTGSGGEQFF.

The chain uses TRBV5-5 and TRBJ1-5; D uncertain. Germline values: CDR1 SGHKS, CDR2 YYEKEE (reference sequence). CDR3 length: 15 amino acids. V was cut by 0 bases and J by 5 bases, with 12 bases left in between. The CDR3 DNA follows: TGTGCCAGCAGCTTGGGGAGATTCCCTTATCAGCCCCAGCATTTT. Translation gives CASSLGRFPYQPQHF. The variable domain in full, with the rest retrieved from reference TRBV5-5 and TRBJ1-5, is DAGVTQSPTHLIKTRGQQVTLRCSPISGHKSVSWYQQVLGQGPQFIFQYYEKEERGRGNFPDRFSARQFPNYSSELNVNALLLGDSALYLCASSLGRFPYQPQHFGDGTRLSIL.

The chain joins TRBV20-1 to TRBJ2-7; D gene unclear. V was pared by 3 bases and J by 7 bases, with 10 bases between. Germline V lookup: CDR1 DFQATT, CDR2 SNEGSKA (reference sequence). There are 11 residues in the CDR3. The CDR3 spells CSARRPPEQYF. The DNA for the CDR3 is TGCAGTGCTAGGAGGCCCCCAGAGCAGTACTTC.

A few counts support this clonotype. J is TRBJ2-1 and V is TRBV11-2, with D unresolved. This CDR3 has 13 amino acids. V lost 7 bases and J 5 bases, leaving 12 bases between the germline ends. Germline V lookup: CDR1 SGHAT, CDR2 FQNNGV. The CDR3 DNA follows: TGTGCCAGCACCGCCCCTCGGGACAATGAGCAGTTCTTC. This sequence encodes CASTAPRDNEQFF. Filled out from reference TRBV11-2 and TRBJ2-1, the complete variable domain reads EAGVAQSPRYKIIEKRQSVAFWCNPISGHATLYWYQQILGQGPKLLIQFQNNGVVDDSQLPKDRFSAERLKGVDSTLKIQPAKLEDSAVYLCASTAPRDNEQFFGPGTRLTVL.

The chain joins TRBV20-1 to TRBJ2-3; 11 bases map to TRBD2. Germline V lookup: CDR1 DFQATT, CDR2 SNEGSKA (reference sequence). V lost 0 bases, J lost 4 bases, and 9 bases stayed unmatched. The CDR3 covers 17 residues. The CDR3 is CSARDGLAGGFADTQYF. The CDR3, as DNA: TGCAGTGCTAGAGATGGGCTAGCGGGAGGATTTGCAGATACGCAGTATTTT.

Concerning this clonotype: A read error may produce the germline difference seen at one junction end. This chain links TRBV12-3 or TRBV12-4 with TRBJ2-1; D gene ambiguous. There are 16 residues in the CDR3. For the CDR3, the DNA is TGTGCCAGCACCCAAGAGATCGGCAGCTCATACAATGAGCAGGTCTTC. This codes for CASTQEIGSSYNEQVF.

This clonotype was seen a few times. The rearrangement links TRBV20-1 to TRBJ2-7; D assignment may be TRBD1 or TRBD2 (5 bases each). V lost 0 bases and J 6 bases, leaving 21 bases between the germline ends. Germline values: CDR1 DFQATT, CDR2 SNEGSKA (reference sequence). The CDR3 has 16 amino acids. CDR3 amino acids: CSARDAGSLGALEQYF. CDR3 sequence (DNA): TGCAGTGCTAGAGATGCGGGTAGCCTTGGGGCCCTCGAGCAGTACTTC.

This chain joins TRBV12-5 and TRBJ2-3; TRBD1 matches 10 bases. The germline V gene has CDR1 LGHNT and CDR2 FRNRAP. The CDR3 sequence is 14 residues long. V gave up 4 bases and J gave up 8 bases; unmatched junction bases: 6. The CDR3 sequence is CASGSGQGGGTQYF. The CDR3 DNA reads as TGTGCTAGTGGTTCCGGACAGGGGGGAGGTACGCAGTATTTT.

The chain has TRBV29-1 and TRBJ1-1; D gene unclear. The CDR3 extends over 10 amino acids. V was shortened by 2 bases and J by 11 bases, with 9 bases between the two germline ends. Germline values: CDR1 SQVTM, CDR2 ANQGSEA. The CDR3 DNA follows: TGCAGCGTTGAACGGGCGGCGGCTTTCTTT. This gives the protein CSVERAAAFF.

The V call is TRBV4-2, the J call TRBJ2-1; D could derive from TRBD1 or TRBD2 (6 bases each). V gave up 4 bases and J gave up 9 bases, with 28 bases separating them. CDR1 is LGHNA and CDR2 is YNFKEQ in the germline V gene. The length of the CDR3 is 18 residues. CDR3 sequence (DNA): TGTGCCAGCAGCCGCCGGGGGCCAACGGGTCAGCATTTAGTTGAGCAGTTCTTC. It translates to CASSRRGPTGQHLVEQFF.